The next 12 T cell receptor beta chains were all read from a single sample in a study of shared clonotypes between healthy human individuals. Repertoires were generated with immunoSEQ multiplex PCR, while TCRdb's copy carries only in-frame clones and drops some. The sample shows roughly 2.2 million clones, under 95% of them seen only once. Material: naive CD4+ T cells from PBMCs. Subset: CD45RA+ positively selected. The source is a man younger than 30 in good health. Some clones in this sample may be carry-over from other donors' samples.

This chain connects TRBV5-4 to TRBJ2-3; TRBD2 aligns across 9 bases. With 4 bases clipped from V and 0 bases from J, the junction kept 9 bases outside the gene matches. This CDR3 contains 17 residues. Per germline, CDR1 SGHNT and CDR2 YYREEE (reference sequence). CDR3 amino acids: CASSTLLAGSSTDTQYF. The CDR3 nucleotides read TGTGCCAGCAGCACCTTACTAGCGGGTTCTAGCACAGATACGCAGTATTTT.

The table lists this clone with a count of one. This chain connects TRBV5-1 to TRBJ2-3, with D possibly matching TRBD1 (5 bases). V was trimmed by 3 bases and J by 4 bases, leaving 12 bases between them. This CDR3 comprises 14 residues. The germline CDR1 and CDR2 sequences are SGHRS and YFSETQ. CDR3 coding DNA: TGCGCCAGCAGCTCGCGCAGGGTCTCAGATACGCAGTATTTT. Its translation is CASSSRRVSDTQYF.

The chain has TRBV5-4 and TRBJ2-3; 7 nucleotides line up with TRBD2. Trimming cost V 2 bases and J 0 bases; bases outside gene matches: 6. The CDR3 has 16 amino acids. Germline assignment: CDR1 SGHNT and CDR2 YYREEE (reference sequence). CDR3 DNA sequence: TGTGCCAGCAGCTTATCGGGCGGGGGTAGCACAGATACGCAGTATTTT. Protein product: CASSLSGGGSTDTQYF.

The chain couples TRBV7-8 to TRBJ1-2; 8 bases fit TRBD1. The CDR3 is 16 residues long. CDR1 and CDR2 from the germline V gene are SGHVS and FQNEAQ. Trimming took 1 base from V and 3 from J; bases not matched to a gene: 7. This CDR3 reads CASSLGRAGGDYGYTF. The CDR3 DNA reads TGTGCCAGCAGCTTAGGAAGGGCAGGGGGCGACTATGGCTACACCTTC.

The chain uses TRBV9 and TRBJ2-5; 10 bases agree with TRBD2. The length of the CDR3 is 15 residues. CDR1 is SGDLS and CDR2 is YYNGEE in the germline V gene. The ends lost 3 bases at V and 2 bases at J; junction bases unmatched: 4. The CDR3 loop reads CASSGGLAVQETQYF. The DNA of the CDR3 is TGTGCCAGCAGCGGTGGACTAGCGGTACAAGAGACCCAGTACTTC.

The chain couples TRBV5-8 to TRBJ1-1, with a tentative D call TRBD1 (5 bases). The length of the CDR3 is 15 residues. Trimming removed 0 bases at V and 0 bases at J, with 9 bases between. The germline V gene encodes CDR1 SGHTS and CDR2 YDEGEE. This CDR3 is CASSLAGPMNTEAFF. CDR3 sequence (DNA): TGTGCCAGCAGCTTGGCGGGACCGATGAACACTGAAGCTTTCTTT.

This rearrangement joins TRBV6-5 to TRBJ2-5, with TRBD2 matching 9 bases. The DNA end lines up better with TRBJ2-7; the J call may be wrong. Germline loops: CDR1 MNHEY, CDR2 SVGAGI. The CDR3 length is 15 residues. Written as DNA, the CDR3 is TGTGCCAGCAGTTTTCGAAGCGGGAGGTCCTACGAGCAGTACTTC. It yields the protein CASSFRSGRSYEQYF.

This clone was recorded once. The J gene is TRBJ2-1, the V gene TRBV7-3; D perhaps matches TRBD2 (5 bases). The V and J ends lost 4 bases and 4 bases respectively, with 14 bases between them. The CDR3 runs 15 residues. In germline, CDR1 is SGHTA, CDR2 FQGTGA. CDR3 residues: CASSSRGPPYNEQFF. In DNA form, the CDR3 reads TGTGCCAGCAGCTCTCGAGGGCCCCCTTACAATGAGCAGTTCTTC.

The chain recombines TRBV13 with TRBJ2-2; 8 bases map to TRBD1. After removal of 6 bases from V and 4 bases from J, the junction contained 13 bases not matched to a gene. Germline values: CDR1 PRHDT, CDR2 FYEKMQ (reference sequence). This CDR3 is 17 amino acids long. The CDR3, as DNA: TGTGCCAGCAGTCTCGACCCCGGGCAGGGGGCCACCGGGGAGCTGTTTTTT. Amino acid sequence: CASSLDPGQGATGELFF.

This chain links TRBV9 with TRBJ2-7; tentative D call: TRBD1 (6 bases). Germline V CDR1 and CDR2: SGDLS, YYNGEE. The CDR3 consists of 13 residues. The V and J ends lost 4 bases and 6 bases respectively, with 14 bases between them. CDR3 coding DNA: TGTGCCAGCAGCCCAACAGGGTCTGGCGAGCAGTACTTC. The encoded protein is CASSPTGSGEQYF. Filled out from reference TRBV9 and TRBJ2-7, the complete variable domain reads DSGVTQTPKHLITATGQRVTLRCSPRSGDLSVYWYQQSLDQGLQFLIQYYNGEERAKGNILERFSAQQFPDLHSELNLSSLELGDSALYFCASSPTGSGEQYFGPGTRLTVT.

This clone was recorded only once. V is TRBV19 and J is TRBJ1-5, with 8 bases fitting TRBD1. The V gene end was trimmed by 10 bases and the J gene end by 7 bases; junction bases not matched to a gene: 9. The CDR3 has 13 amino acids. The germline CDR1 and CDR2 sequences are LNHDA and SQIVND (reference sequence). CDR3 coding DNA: TGTGCCACTGACAGGGGCGAGGGACAGCCCCAGCATTTT. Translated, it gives CATDRGEGQPQHF.

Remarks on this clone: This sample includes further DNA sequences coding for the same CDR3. The CDR3 nucleotides read TGTGCCAGCAGCCGGGGACAGCAAGAGACCCAGTACTTC. This translates into CASSRGQQETQYF. V and J are TRBV7-2 and TRBJ2-5, with TRBD1 identical over 7 bases. Looked up from germline, CDR1 is SGHTA and CDR2 is FQGNSA. The CDR3 contains 13 residues. The trim removed 5 bases at V and 2 bases at J, leaving 2 bases unmatched.